These T cell receptor beta chains were read from a single sample in a study of blood T cell repertoires in COVID-19. The repertoire was sequenced with immunoSEQ multiplex PCR; TCRdb's copy has only in-frame clones and lacks some. The sample lists around 250,000 clones; 86% were seen once. Sample: peripheral blood. The origin of the receptors is a man aged 55 to 70 with acute or convalescent COVID-19. CDR3s include the opening cysteine and the closing phenylalanine or tryptophan. The order of the fields is J gene, clone size, V gene, D gene, CDR3 DNA, CDR3 protein. The D gene is left open where the match is weak. Part of the rows lack a size; the others show once, few, many or a class for expanded clones.

TRBJ1-2	NA	TRBV6-6	NA	TGTGCCAGCAGGCCCGGGCAGGGAGGCTATGGCTACACCTTC	CASRPGQGGYGYTF
TRBJ2-7	NA	TRBV28	TRBD1	TGTGCCAGCAGGTCACAGGGGGAGCAGTACTTC	CASRSQGEQYF
TRBJ1-1	few	TRBV6-6	NA	TGTGCCAGCAGTTACGGGACTTTGAACACTGAAGCTTTCTTT	CASSYGTLNTEAFF
TRBJ2-1	NA	TRBV24-1	TRBD2	TGTGCCACCAGTGAAGCGGGGGCTCTCAATGAGCAGTTCTTC	CATSEAGALNEQFF
TRBJ1-5	NA	TRBV25-1	TRBD1	TGTGCCAGCAGGGGACAGGGTGGAGGTCAGCCCCAGCATTTT	CASRGQGGGQPQHF
TRBJ2-1	once	TRBV28	NA	TGTGCCAGCAGGCCCCCCTTGCAGGGGGGTAATGAGCAGTTCTTC	CASRPPLQGGNEQFF
TRBJ1-2	NA	TRBV29-1	NA	TGCAGCGTGGACGACAGTTCTTACTATGGCTACACCTTC	CSVDDSSYYGYTF
TRBJ1-2	NA	TRBV7-2	TRBD1	TGTGCCAGCAGCCTTACACAGGGGGCGTTGGATGGCTACACCTTC	CASSLTQGALDGYTF
TRBJ1-1	NA	TRBV7-9	NA	TGTGCCAGCGGCGGCAGGAACACTGAAGCTTTCTTT	CASGGRNTEAFF
TRBJ1-5	NA	TRBV16	NA	TGTGCCAGCAGCCAATCATCGGGGGTGCATCAGCCCCAGCATTTT	CASSQSSGVHQPQHF
TRBJ1-2	NA	TRBV7-9	TRBD1	TGTGCCAGCAGCGAACTACAGGGGGGCTATGAGGGCTACACCTTC	CASSELQGGYEGYTF
TRBJ1-2	NA	TRBV6-1	NA	TGTGCCAGCAGTGAAGCGAGGCGGCGCTATGGCTACACCTTC	CASSEARRRYGYTF
TRBJ1-2	NA	TRBV18	NA	TGTGCCAGCTCACCACAGGGGTTAGGCTATGGCTACACCTTC	CASSPQGLGYGYTF
TRBJ2-7	NA	TRBV27	TRBD1	TGTGCCAGCAGTCTGGCCGGGACAGGGTTCTCCTACGAGCAGTACTTC	CASSLAGTGFSYEQYF
TRBJ2-2	NA	TRBV9	NA	TGTGCCAGCAGCGTAGTTAGCGGTGGGGAGCTGTTTTTT	CASSVVSGGELFF
TRBJ1-2	NA	TRBV24-1	NA	TGTGCCACCAGTGATTACGGACAGAACTATGGCTACACCTTC	CATSDYGQNYGYTF
TRBJ2-1	once	TRBV5-8	TRBD1	TGTGCCAGCAGCTTCACCGGGACAGCATACAATGAGCAGTTCTTC	CASSFTGTAYNEQFF
TRBJ2-2	once	TRBV11-3	NA	TGTGCCAGCAGCTTCGAGGGCCTCTCGAACACCGGGGAGCTGTTTTTT	CASSFEGLSNTGELFF
TRBJ1-2	NA	TRBV9	TRBD1	TGTGCCAGCAGCGTTGGCCCCAAGACAGGACAGGGACACTATGGCTACACCTTC	CASSVGPKTGQGHYGYTF
TRBJ2-6	NA	TRBV7-8	NA	TGTGCCAGCAGCCCGAGCAACTCTGGGGCCAACGTCCTGACTTTC	CASSPSNSGANVLTF
TRBJ2-7	NA	TRBV4-2	NA	TGTGCCAGCAGACTTGAGGGCCGGGGGTACGAGCAGTACTTC	CASRLEGRGYEQYF
TRBJ1-2	few	TRBV28	NA	TGTGCCAGCAGTTTATCCCTCCTCCCCTATGGCTACACCTTC	CASSLSLLPYGYTF
TRBJ2-3	NA	TRBV10-3	TRBD1	TGTGCCATCAGTGAGCCAAGGACAGGCTTCACAGATACGCAGTATTTT	CAISEPRTGFTDTQYF
TRBJ1-2	NA	TRBV7-9	NA	TGTGCCAGCAGCTTAGTCGACTATGGCTACACCTTC	CASSLVDYGYTF
TRBJ1-5	NA	TRBV9	TRBD1	TGTGCCAGCAGTCGAGGGACAGGCAATCAGCCCCAGCATTTT	CASSRGTGNQPQHF
TRBJ2-3	NA	TRBV9	TRBD1	TGTGCCAGCAGCATAAGGACAGGAATCACAGATACGCAGTATTTT	CASSIRTGITDTQYF
TRBJ2-1	NA	TRBV11-3	TRBD1	TGTGCCAGCAGCCCAAGACAGGGGATCGATGAGCAGTTCTTC	CASSPRQGIDEQFF
TRBJ2-3	NA	TRBV5-1	TRBD2	TGCGCCAGCAGCCAGCGCCCGTCTAGCGGGATGGGTGATACGCAGTATTTT	CASSQRPSSGMGDTQYF
TRBJ2-5	NA	TRBV6-5	TRBD2	TGTGCCAGCAGTTATACGGCGGGAGTAGGTCAAGAGACCCAGTACTTC	CASSYTAGVGQETQYF